This T cell receptor beta chain was recovered during a study of blood T cell repertoires in COVID-19 (dated by TCRdb to about 2020). With respect to the entire study: Collaborator samples came from the United States, Italy and Spain and covered acute and convalescent phases of COVID-19. The dataset comprised deeply sampled blood TCRbeta repertoires from subjects exposed to, actively infected with, or recovered from COVID-19. The repertoires were released in a freely available public database meant as a resource for research on the immune response to SARS-CoV-2. The prospective study material was composed of cDNA or gDNA derived from T cells, B-cell-depleted T cells, or PBMCs. A de-identified subject ID, COVID-19 status, age in years and sex were almost always included in the sample metadata. Samples came from the ongoing ImmuneRACE study (first 160 participants) plus 1,254 subjects from 6 global collaborators. Where available, HLA class I and class II types were taken from metadata supplied by the sample provider and were not determined by assay-based typing.

TCRbeta CDR3 regions were amplified from genomic DNA using the immunoSEQ Assay, a bias-controlled multiplex PCR. The authors' pipeline ran thus. Nucleated cell counts per sample were estimated from amplification of reference gene primers within the assay. Sequence reads were collapsed and filtered to measure the absolute abundance of every unique TCRbeta CDR3 rearrangement. For each sample, productive Simpson clonality was calculated as the square root of Simpson's diversity index across productive rearrangements. Not all clones reach the TCRdb copy of this immuneACCESS table, which keeps in-frame sequences only. Checked studies attribute under half of the gap to unresolved V genes and leave the rest unexplained. V and J calls and clone size are those listed in that table; D and trimming were worked out from the DNA. In this sample the table shows 94,000 or so clones, approximately 82% of which occur a single time. Jointly, the top ten make up more than 20% of the sample.

With respect to this clone: Its antigen target is currently unknown. Per-base quality was not reported, and no clone a single base away is much larger than it.

Based on the germline V gene, the CDR1 and CDR2 sequences are SQVTM and ANQGSEA. The junction shows trimming of 4 bases on V and 5 bases on J, and the gene matches do not reach 2 bases of it. The CDR3 numbers 12 residues from cysteine through phenylalanine. Only the CDR3 DNA stays, 36 bases, in frame from base 1. Whole blood was collected in K2EDTA tubes by collaborating institutions according to the institutions' own protocols. For TCRbeta analysis, collaborator samples were shipped as frozen whole blood, as isolated PBMCs, or as DNA extracted from either sample type. What the research found in general, with its limitations: How much clinical and demographic metadata was included differed by source and by participant, and the metadata was provided uncurated.

This sequence originates from a man aged 55-75 years with acute or convalescent COVID-19. This receptor chain uses TRBV29-1 and TRBJ1-1; TRBD1 fits 9 bases in the junction. Sequencing used peripheral blood. For the CDR3, the sequence is CSVVQGATEAFF. The nucleotide sequence reads TGCAGCGTTGTACAGGGGGCTACTGAAGCTTTCTTT.